The TCR beta chain under discussion was sequenced for a study of T-cell reconstitution after alpha-beta-depleted transplantation in children. V was shortened by 2 bases and J by 5 bases, with 11 bases between the two germline ends. CDR3 length equals 14 residues. Germline CDR1 reads SGHTA; CDR2 reads FQGNSA. Preparation of the TCRbeta library involved a method that used unique molecular identifiers. TCRdb re-called the PCR reads through MiXCR, storing one row per CDR3 protein. The table records around 380,000 distinct CDR3 sequences, about a tenth of them present only once. The sample holds many counts of this clonotype.

The sample in question was PBMCs from the stem cell graft donor, obtained from the stem cell graft. V is TRBV7-2 and J is TRBJ2-3; D not certain. This clonotype was obtained from a human donor who donated a stem cell graft to a child with acute myeloid leukemia. CDR3: CASSLTGPVDTQYF. CDR3 nucleotides: TGTGCCAGCAGCTTAACTGGGCCGGTAGATACGCAGTATTTT. The entire variable domain, with the rest obtained from reference TRBV7-2 and TRBJ2-3, is as follows: GAGVSQSPSNKVTEKGKDVELRCDPISGHTALYWYRQSLGQGLEFLIYFQGNSAPDKSGLPSDRFSAERTGGSVSTLTIQRTQQEDSAVYLCASSLTGPVDTQYFGPGTRLTVL.